This passage covers 13 T cell receptor beta chains from one sample sequenced in a study of blood T cell repertoires in COVID-19. The data were produced by immunoSEQ multiplex PCR, yet TCRdb's version contains in-frame clones alone and is incomplete. The sample lists about 170,000 clones; roughly 80% were seen once. Sequenced: PBMCs or T cells enriched from blood (not recorded which). These receptors all stem from a woman aged 50 to 60 who had recovered from COVID-19.

The chain carries TRBV5-1 and TRBJ1-5; TRBD1 aligns across 9 bases. This CDR3 has 16 amino acids. The junction had 5 bases not matched to a gene; V was cut back by 2 bases and J by 2 bases. Germline V lookup: CDR1 SGHRS, CDR2 YFSETQ. For the CDR3, the DNA is TGCGCCAGCAGCTTAGGGGGACAGGGAGGCAATCAGCCCCAGCATTTT. Amino acids: CASSLGGQGGNQPQHF.

The rearrangement uses TRBV29-1 and TRBJ1-1, with D unresolved. The CDR3 spans 13 residues. V dropped 3 bases and J dropped 1 base, with 9 bases sitting between them. Germline loops: CDR1 SQVTM, CDR2 ANQGSEA. CDR3 coding DNA: TGCAGCGTTGACTTATCGGGGAACACTGAAGCTTTCTTT. It encodes CSVDLSGNTEAFF.

The chain recombines TRBV4-3 with TRBJ2-2; perhaps TRBD2 as D (5 bases). The CDR3 is 18 amino acids. V was clipped by 1 base and J by 8 bases, with 23 bases between them. Germline loops: CDR1 LGHNA, CDR2 YSLEER. The CDR3 bases are TGCGCCAGCAGCCAAGGCCTCACGGGTCGCGAGGGAAGAGGGGAGCTGTTTTTT. Amino acids: CASSQGLTGREGRGELFF.

The rearrangement joins TRBV4-1 to TRBJ1-6; D is possibly TRBD1 (5 bases). Germline V lookup: CDR1 MGHRA, CDR2 YSYEKL. V gave up 7 bases and J gave up 5 bases, with 15 bases separating them. The CDR3 is made up of 15 amino acids. The CDR3 region has the DNA TGCGCCAGCAAATCCCAAGGGGAGGATAATTCACCCCTCCACTTT. Translating it yields CASKSQGEDNSPLHF.

Turning to this clone: Germline and junction disagree at one end, which may indicate a read error. This chain links TRBV7-2 with TRBJ2-1, with 8 bases lining up with TRBD2. Germline CDR1 and CDR2: SGHTA and FQGNSA. The CDR3 is 14 residues long. CDR3 protein: CGGAGSGKRREQFF. The DNA of the CDR3 is TGCGGCGGGGCGGGTAGCGGGAAAAGAAGGGAGCAGTTCTTC.

This rearrangement joins TRBV2 to TRBJ2-7, with 11 nucleotides matching TRBD2. J was trimmed by 7 bases and V by 8 bases; bases with no gene match: 13. The CDR3 is 15 residues long. CDR1 and CDR2 (germline): SNHLY, FYNNEI. CDR3 region: CASRPWGLAGGEQYV. Here the CDR3 DNA reads TGTGCCAGCCGCCCCTGGGGGCTAGCGGGGGGAGAGCAGTACGTC.

The chain links TRBV2 to TRBJ1-1; D remains unclear. CDR3 length: 11 amino acids. Trimming took 7 bases from V and 11 from J, leaving 14 bases between them. Germline V gene data show CDR1 as SNHLY and CDR2 as FYNNEI. CDR3 in DNA: TGTGCCAGCACACCTTCCCTCGGGGCTTTCTTT. This sequence encodes CASTPSLGAFF.

The chain recombines TRBV18 with TRBJ1-4; D gene unclear. This CDR3 is 13 amino acids long. CDR1 and CDR2 from the germline V gene are KGHSH and LQKENI. The V gene lost 2 bases and the J gene lost 10 bases, with 11 bases spanning the gap. DNA for the CDR3: TGTGCCAGCTCACCAACGGGGAGTCTAAAACTGTTTTTT. This sequence encodes CASSPTGSLKLFF.

The chain couples TRBV10-2 to TRBJ1-3, with TRBD1 matching 7 bases. The trim removed 3 bases at V and 3 bases at J, leaving 5 bases unmatched. Germline V gene lookup returns CDR1 WSHSY and CDR2 SAAADI. CDR3 size: 15 residues. CDR3 nucleotide sequence: TGCGCCAGCAGTGAAGGGGGCGAGGGTGGAAACACCATATATTTT. Translation: CASSEGGEGGNTIYF.

Here the CDR3 DNA reads TGTGCCAGCAGCCATTCGTTCGCGGCCTCTGGGGCCAACGTCCTGACTTTC. This sequence encodes CASSHSFAASGANVLTF. The chain combines TRBV11-2 with TRBJ2-6; no firm D call. CDR1 and CDR2 from the germline V gene are SGHAT and FQNNGV. The CDR3 totals 17 residues. V lost 5 bases and J lost 0, with 14 bases in between.

J is TRBJ2-1 and V is TRBV6-2 or TRBV6-3, with a weak D call TRBD2 (7 bases). V gave up 6 bases and J gave up 7 bases, with 19 bases separating them. The CDR3 runs to 15 residues. The V gene's germline CDR1 is MNHEY and CDR2 SVGEGT. In nucleotides, the CDR3 is TGTGCCAGCAGCAAAGGGGGGGAGTCGAGAAATGAGCAGTTCTTC. Translated, it gives CASSKGGESRNEQFF.

The chain links TRBV19 to TRBJ1-1; the D gene is possibly TRBD1 (6 bases). The germline CDR1 and CDR2 sequences are LNHDA and SQIVND (reference sequence). Trimming shortened V by 9 bases and J by 4 bases, and 15 bases separated the two germline ends. CDR3 length: 13 amino acids. The CDR3 reads CASTTGSITEAFF. The CDR3 DNA reads TGTGCCAGCACGACAGGTTCAATCACTGAAGCTTTCTTT.

This chain joins TRBV24-1 and TRBJ2-3, with 11 nucleotides matching TRBD2. The germline V gene encodes CDR1 KGHDR and CDR2 SFDVKD. Unmatched junction bases numbered 10, after V lost 4 bases and J lost 2 bases. The CDR3 covers 18 residues. CDR3 bases: TGTGCCACCAGTGACCTCGGGGTAGCGGGGGGGTTCACAGATACGCAGTATTTT. It yields the protein CATSDLGVAGGFTDTQYF.